What follows is one T cell receptor beta chain and its context. Its antigen is currently unknown. Produced via immunoSEQ multiplex PCR; TCRdb's table is partial and in-frame only. The table includes some 120,000 clones, about 96% detected once. This sample stems from a study of cytomegalovirus exposure and HLA in healthy donors. The study's findings and limits: Published work reported that the classifier diagnosed cytomegalovirus status with high specificity and sensitivity.

Germline trimming cut 6 bases from V and 7 bases from J; bases unmatched to any gene: 18. Germline CDR1 SQVTM, CDR2 ANQGSEA. The CDR3 length is 16 residues. The J gene is TRBJ2-3, the V gene TRBV29-1; TRBD1 matches at 8 bases. The sequenced sample consisted of PBMCs. The sequence came from a man younger than 30 in good health and CMV-seronegative. In DNA form, the CDR3 reads TGCAGCGTCCCCATCGACGGACAGGGTGGGATCAATACGCAGTATTTT. It translates to CSVPIDGQGGINTQYF.